The 6 T cell receptor beta chains presented below share a single source sample, sequenced in a study of CD8 T cells in ankylosing spondylitis. The study's findings and limits: In ankylosing spondylitis blood, a motif of roughly 8 highly homologous TCR beta variants appeared characteristic.

No cognate antigen is known for these TCRs. Each CDR3 protein gets one entry after TCRdb re-called the 5' RACE reads with MiXCR. The sample holds more than 500,000 distinct CDR3 sequences, about 5.2% seen once. The sequencing input was blood, either unsorted or a sorted T cell fraction (not recorded which). Source of these receptors: a male donor with ankylosing spondylitis.

This clonotype was counted only a few times. The V call is TRBV20-1, the J call TRBJ2-1; 14 positions agree with TRBD2. From germline, CDR1 is DFQATT and CDR2 SNEGSKA (reference sequence). V was pared by 5 bases and J by 9 bases, with 6 bases of the junction left unmatched. The CDR3 has 14 amino acids. The DNA of the CDR3 is TGCAGTGCTTGGACTAGCGGGAGGATGAGTGAGCAGTTCTTC. This translates into CSAWTSGRMSEQFF.

This clonotype was detected only a few times. The chain uses TRBV29-1 and TRBJ2-1; maybe TRBD1 (6 bases). V dropped 7 bases and J dropped 0 bases, with 7 bases sitting between them. Germline V gene lookup returns CDR1 SQVTM and CDR2 ANQGSEA. The CDR3 has 12 residues. CDR3 loop: CSGQDSYNEQFF. CDR3 DNA: TGCAGCGGACAGGACTCCTACAATGAGCAGTTCTTC.

This clonotype has a count of ten or more. The V call is TRBV6-2 or TRBV6-3, the J call TRBJ2-7, with TRBD2 identical over 13 bases. The V and J ends lost 6 bases and 0 bases, in that order; junction bases with no gene match: 8. Germline V gene sequence: CDR1 MNHEY, CDR2 SVGEGT. The CDR3 has 17 residues. CDR3 in DNA: TGTGCCAGCAGCGTACTAGCGGGAGGGCCTAACTCCTACGAGCAGTACTTC. This translates into CASSVLAGGPNSYEQYF.

This clonotype was seen ten or more times. The chain's CDR3 is CASSRSGGPGGIYEQYF. DNA for the CDR3: TGCGCCAGCAGCCGCTCCGGTGGGCCAGGTGGGATCTACGAGCAGTACTTC. The chain carries TRBV4-3 and TRBJ2-7; D unclear. Per the germline V gene, CDR1 is LGHNA and CDR2 is YSLEER. V lost 4 bases to trimming and J lost 3 bases, with 22 bases between them. The CDR3 is made up of 17 amino acids.

The V and J genes are TRBV10-2 and TRBJ1-2, with TRBD1 as a possible D gene (6 bases). CDR1 and CDR2 from the germline V gene are WSHSY and SAAADI. The length of the CDR3 is 13 residues. Trimming removed 7 bases from V and 6 bases from J, with 15 bases in between. The DNA of the CDR3 is TGCGCCAGCAAACAACAGGGCCTCCATGGCTACACCTTC. This sequence encodes CASKQQGLHGYTF.

This clonotype was found many times. The J gene is TRBJ2-2, the V gene TRBV6-4; 11 bases map to TRBD1. Germline V lookup: CDR1 MRHNA, CDR2 SNTAGT. The CDR3 has 15 residues. Trimming cost V 2 bases and J 4 bases; bases outside gene matches: 0. Written as DNA, the CDR3 is TGTGCCAGCAGTGACGGACAGGGGGCCACCGGGGAGCTGTTTTTT. Translation: CASSDGQGATGELFF.